A single sample is the source of the 12 T cell receptor beta chains below, sequenced in a study of blood T cell repertoires in COVID-19. Clones were read by immunoSEQ multiplex PCR, and TCRdb kept only the in-frame ones, dropping some. Seen here are 350,000 to 400,000 clones, 90% observed once, and the top ten hold around 6.3%. What was sequenced was peripheral blood. Receptor source: a man aged 18 to 30 with active or convalescent COVID-19.

The rearrangement links TRBV5-6 to TRBJ1-6; D not resolved. Deletions cut 4 bases from V and 4 bases from J, with 12 bases between. Germline CDR1 reads SGHDT; CDR2 reads YYEEEE. This CDR3 has 15 residues. The CDR3: CASSDRTAYNSPLHF. Written as DNA, the CDR3 is TGTGCCAGCAGCGATCGCACAGCTTATAATTCACCCCTCCACTTT.

This sequence joins TRBV6-5 and TRBJ1-2; possibly TRBD1 for D (6 bases). The CDR3 extends over 11 amino acids. V lost 6 bases and J lost 11, with 13 bases in between. Germline CDR1 is MNHEY and CDR2 is SVGAGI. The chain's CDR3 is CASRSTGRYTF. The DNA for the CDR3 is TGTGCCAGCAGATCTACAGGGAGATACACCTTC.

The chain is built from TRBV3-1 (or the pseudogene TRBV3-2) and TRBJ1-1, with a tentative D call TRBD1 (5 bases). V shed 3 bases and J shed 3 bases, with 8 bases lying between them. The CDR3 is made up of 13 amino acids. Germline CDR1 and CDR2: LGHDT and YNNKEL (reference sequence). The CDR3 sequence: CASSHWGDTEAFF. The CDR3 nucleotides read TGTGCCAGCAGCCATTGGGGGGACACTGAAGCTTTCTTT.

The V call is TRBV4-1, the J call TRBJ2-7, with D unresolved. CDR1 and CDR2 from the germline V gene are MGHRA and YSYEKL. The CDR3 sequence is 13 residues long. V was trimmed by 0 bases and J by 7 bases, leaving 10 bases between them. CDR3 protein: CASSQDGPLEQYF. CDR3 bases: TGCGCCAGCAGCCAAGATGGGCCACTGGAGCAGTACTTC.

The genes are TRBV10-3 and TRBJ2-3, with unresolved D. V shed 6 bases and J shed 4 bases, with 11 bases lying between them. The CDR3 sequence is 13 residues long. Germline CDR1 is ENHRY and CDR2 is SYGVKD. The CDR3 protein is CAIRLNAPDTQYF. The CDR3 DNA follows: TGTGCCATCAGACTCAACGCCCCAGATACGCAGTATTTT.

The chain is built from TRBV6-1 and TRBJ2-7; no reliable D call. This CDR3 contains 14 residues. Germline V CDR1 and CDR2: MNHNS, SASEGT. The V end was cut by 1 base, the J end by 3 bases, with 10 bases between. The CDR3 sequence is CASSEDAAYYEQYF. CDR3 nucleotide sequence: TGTGCCAGCAGTGAAGACGCGGCGTACTACGAGCAGTACTTC.

The chain links TRBV10-2 to TRBJ2-3; no definite D call. Germline values: CDR1 WSHSY, CDR2 SAAADI. The ends were cut back, 6 bases at V and 4 bases at J, with 11 bases in the middle. The CDR3 runs to 13 residues. CDR3 amino acids: CASSSGTPDTQYF. CDR3 bases: TGCGCCAGCAGCAGTGGCACCCCAGATACGCAGTATTTT.

The rearrangement uses TRBV29-1 and TRBJ2-3, with D possibly matching TRBD1 (6 bases). The CDR3 runs 12 residues. Germline V gene data show CDR1 as SQVTM and CDR2 as ANQGSEA. V was pared by 8 bases and J by 6 bases, with 15 bases between. As DNA, the CDR3 is TGCAGCCCTCGGACAGCAGGCGATACGCAGTATTTT. Protein product: CSPRTAGDTQYF.

This clone was picked up one time. Other DNA variants within this sample encode the same CDR3. This chain links TRBV6-5 with TRBJ2-7; TRBD1 is a possible D gene (6 bases). The V end was cut by 8 bases, the J end by 4 bases, with 12 bases between. CDR3 length: 12 amino acids. The germline V gene has CDR1 MNHEY and CDR2 SVGAGI. The CDR3 here is CASSGAFYEQYF. DNA of the CDR3: TGTGCCAGCTCAGGGGCCTTTTACGAGCAGTACTTC.

The chain carries TRBV28 and TRBJ1-2; D not certain. Trimming left V 7 bases short and J 0 bases short, with 6 bases between. There are 12 residues in the CDR3. Germline V CDR1 and CDR2: MDHEN, SYDVKM. The DNA for the CDR3 is TGTGCCAGCACCCCCTCTAACTATGGCTACACCTTC. Its translation: CASTPSNYGYTF.

The chain links TRBV19 to TRBJ2-1; 7 bases match TRBD1. V was pared by 10 bases and J by 7 bases, with 13 bases of the junction left unmatched. Germline lookup yields CDR1 LNHDA and CDR2 SQIVND (reference sequence). There are 14 residues in the CDR3. The CDR3 sequence: CATTTGWGVNEQFF. For the CDR3, the DNA is TGTGCCACCACGACAGGGTGGGGTGTGAATGAGCAGTTCTTC. Complete variable domain (other parts from reference TRBV19 and TRBJ2-1): DGGITQSPKYLFRKEGQNVTLSCEQNLNHDAMYWYRQDPGQGLRLIYYSQIVNDFQKGDIAEGYSVSREKKESFPLTVTSAQKNPTAFYLCATTTGWGVNEQFFGPGTRLTVL.

The chain combines TRBV6-6 with TRBJ2-7, with TRBD2 identical over 12 bases. The CDR3 runs 15 residues. Trimming removed 6 bases from V and 7 bases from J; junction bases left unmatched: 10. In germline, CDR1 is MNHNY, CDR2 SVGAGI (reference sequence). The CDR3 here is CASSRTTSGSREQYF. CDR3 bases: TGTGCCAGCAGCCGAACGACTAGCGGGAGCCGAGAGCAGTACTTC.